This is a list of T cell receptor beta chains from one sample in a study of PD-1 blockade in classical Hodgkin lymphoma. TCRdb keeps only in-frame clones here, not all; method: immunoSEQ multiplex PCR. The repertoire consists of about 97,000 clones, with around 88% occurring once and the leading ten covering under 8%. The sample was peripheral blood mononuclear cells (PBMCs), taken before the second cycle of nivolumab. The receptor set was obtained from a human donor with classical Hodgkin lymphoma. Each CDR3 is given with its conserved first and last residue. Fields, in order: clone size, D gene, J gene, V gene, CDR3 protein, CDR3 DNA. D genes are given only for firm matches. Not all rows give a size; the values are once, few, many and, for expanded clones, a class.

size: .; D: .; J: TRBJ2-1; V: TRBV5-1; CDR3: CASSIAGPGYNEQFF; DNA: TGCGCCAGCAGCATAGCCGGGCCCGGATACAATGAGCAGTTCTTC
size: .; D: TRBD1; J: TRBJ2-7; V: TRBV19; CDR3: CASGQAAGGSYEQYF; DNA: TGTGCCAGTGGTCAGGCGGCAGGGGGTTCCTACGAGCAGTACTTC
size: once; D: TRBD1; J: TRBJ1-1; V: TRBV6-5; CDR3: CASRKGQLNTEAFF; DNA: TGTGCCAGCAGGAAGGGACAGTTGAACACTGAAGCTTTCTTT
size: .; D: TRBD1; J: TRBJ1-2; V: TRBV30; CDR3: CAWSVGQGLNYGYTF; DNA: TGTGCCTGGAGTGTTGGACAGGGGCTAAACTATGGCTACACCTTC
size: .; D: TRBD1; J: TRBJ2-7; V: TRBV28; CDR3: CASSLTGVRYEQYF; DNA: TGTGCCAGCAGTTTAACAGGGGTCCGCTACGAGCAGTACTTC
size: .; D: .; J: TRBJ2-2; V: TRBV2; CDR3: CASGVDRLWVNTGELFF; DNA: TGTGCCAGCGGGGTCGACAGACTGTGGGTCAACACCGGGGAGCTGTTTTTT
size: .; D: .; J: TRBJ1-2; V: TRBV30; CDR3: CAWSMDSGRTSGYTF; DNA: TGTGCCTGGAGTATGGATTCGGGCAGGACGAGCGGCTACACCTTC
size: .; D: .; J: TRBJ1-2; V: TRBV7-2; CDR3: CASSLASGGDPYGYTF; DNA: TGTGCCAGCAGCTTAGCGTCCGGGGGGGATCCCTATGGCTACACCTTC
size: .; D: .; J: TRBJ2-1; V: TRBV4-3; CDR3: CASSQESHRVSYNEQFF; DNA: TGCGCCAGCAGCCAAGAAAGCCACCGAGTCTCCTACAATGAGCAGTTCTTC
size: few; D: TRBD1; J: TRBJ1-1; V: TRBV5-1; CDR3: CASSQTGLNTEAFF; DNA: TGCGCCAGCAGCCAGACAGGGCTCAACACTGAAGCTTTCTTT
size: .; D: TRBD1; J: TRBJ1-3; V: TRBV10-3; CDR3: CAISRDREYTIYF; DNA: TGTGCCATCAGCCGGGACAGGGAATACACCATATATTTT
size: .; D: .; J: TRBJ2-2; V: TRBV5-4; CDR3: CASSPGTLGTGELFF; DNA: TGTGCCAGCAGCCCCGGGACACTAGGCACCGGGGAGCTGTTTTTT
size: .; D: TRBD2; J: TRBJ2-3; V: TRBV7-6; CDR3: CASSKGLLPWTDTQYF; DNA: TGTGCCAGCAGCAAGGGACTACTACCTTGGACAGATACGCAGTATTTT
size: few; D: .; J: TRBJ1-3; V: TRBV30; CDR3: CAWSVFRDGNTIYF; DNA: TGTGCCTGGAGTGTATTCCGGGACGGAAACACCATATATTTT
size: .; D: .; J: TRBJ1-2; V: TRBV9; CDR3: CASSAAASYGYTF; DNA: TGTGCCAGCAGCGCCGCCGCCAGCTATGGCTACACCTTC
size: .; D: .; J: TRBJ1-1; V: TRBV7-3; CDR3: CASSFPGSTEAFF; DNA: TGTGCCAGCAGCTTCCCAGGGAGTACTGAAGCTTTCTTT
size: .; D: .; J: TRBJ2-7; V: TRBV7-8; CDR3: CASSFHSPTYEQYF; DNA: TGTGCCAGCAGCTTCCACAGCCCAACCTACGAGCAGTACTTC
size: .; D: .; J: TRBJ1-4; V: TRBV7-9; CDR3: CASSINEKLFF; DNA: TGTGCCAGCAGCATAAACGAAAAACTGTTTTTT
size: .; D: TRBD2; J: TRBJ2-3; V: TRBV9; CDR3: CASRPGLAGWEDTQYF; DNA: TGTGCCAGCAGACCGGGACTAGCGGGGTGGGAAGATACGCAGTATTTT
size: .; D: .; J: TRBJ2-7; V: TRBV6-5; CDR3: CASRAGSYEQYF; DNA: TGTGCCAGCCGAGCAGGGTCCTACGAGCAGTACTTC
size: .; D: TRBD1; J: TRBJ1-2; V: TRBV5-1; CDR3: CASSLTRDSLRYTF; DNA: TGCGCCAGCAGCTTAACCCGGGACAGCCTACGCTACACCTTC
size: .; D: .; J: TRBJ2-7; V: TRBV9; CDR3: CASSENGKAYEQYF; DNA: TGTGCCAGCAGCGAGAATGGGAAGGCCTACGAGCAGTACTTC
size: .; D: .; J: TRBJ2-1; V: TRBV5-1; CDR3: CASRAPGTRDEQFF; DNA: TGCGCCAGCAGAGCGCCAGGGACCAGGGATGAGCAGTTCTTC
size: .; D: .; J: TRBJ1-6; V: TRBV4-3; CDR3: CASSQDRELNSPLHF; DNA: TGCGCCAGCAGCCAAGATAGGGAACTTAATTCACCCCTCCACTTT
size: .; D: TRBD1; J: TRBJ1-2; V: TRBV19; CDR3: CASSSQGEVRYGYTF; DNA: TGTGCCAGTAGCAGTCAGGGGGAAGTTCGCTATGGCTACACCTTC
size: .; D: .; J: TRBJ2-7; V: TRBV11-3; CDR3: CASSSGAGPHYEQYF; DNA: TGTGCCAGCAGCTCGGGGGCAGGTCCCCACTACGAGCAGTACTTC
size: .; D: .; J: TRBJ1-1; V: TRBV7-9; CDR3: CASSLGRAHFIDTEAFF; DNA: TGTGCCAGCAGCTTGGGTAGGGCCCACTTCATTGACACTGAAGCTTTCTTT
size: .; D: .; J: TRBJ1-2; V: TRBV6-1; CDR3: CASSEIGRDYGYTF; DNA: TGTGCCAGCAGTGAAATTGGGCGGGACTATGGCTACACCTTC
size: once; D: .; J: TRBJ2-3; V: TRBV21-1; CDR3: CASSKVSGQQGDTQYF; DNA: TGTGCCAGCAGCAAAGTAAGTGGACAGCAAGGAGATACGCAGTATTTT
size: .; D: .; J: TRBJ1-1; V: TRBV11-1; CDR3: CASSLRWRAPFF; DNA: TGTGCCAGCAGCTTACGGTGGAGGGCACCTTTCTTT
size: once; D: .; J: TRBJ1-3; V: TRBV19; CDR3: CASSPLPGNTIYF; DNA: TGTGCCAGTAGTCCCCTACCTGGAAACACCATATATTTT
size: .; D: .; J: TRBJ1-2; V: TRBV9; CDR3: CASSVGGTRRGYTF; DNA: TGTGCCAGCAGCGTAGGAGGGACTAGACGGGGCTACACCTTC
size: .; D: .; J: TRBJ1-2; V: TRBV9; CDR3: CASSVHEGDYGYTF; DNA: TGTGCCAGCAGCGTACATGAGGGAGACTATGGCTACACCTTC
size: .; D: .; J: TRBJ1-4; V: TRBV6-1; CDR3: CASSGSWDINEKLFF; DNA: TGTGCCAGCAGTGGGTCGTGGGACATTAATGAAAAACTGTTTTTT
size: .; D: .; J: TRBJ1-2; V: TRBV15; CDR3: CATSRGGPLTYGYTF; DNA: TGTGCCACCAGCAGAGGGGGGCCCTTGACCTATGGCTACACCTTC
size: .; D: TRBD2; J: TRBJ2-3; V: TRBV5-1; CDR3: CASSLTSADTQYF; DNA: TGCGCCAGCAGCTTGACTAGCGCAGATACGCAGTATTTT
size: .; D: TRBD1; J: TRBJ1-2; V: TRBV27; CDR3: CASSGQGGGYTF; DNA: TGTGCCAGCAGTGGCCAGGGGGGGGGCTACACCTTC
size: .; D: TRBD2; J: TRBJ2-3; V: TRBV27; CDR3: CASSTLAGTDTQYF; DNA: TGTGCCAGCAGTACTCTAGCGGGCACAGATACGCAGTATTTT
size: once; D: TRBD1; J: TRBJ1-1; V: TRBV5-8; CDR3: CASSIPQGATEAFF; DNA: TGTGCCAGCAGCATTCCACAGGGGGCCACTGAAGCTTTCTTT
size: .; D: TRBD2; J: TRBJ2-2; V: TRBV5-4; CDR3: CASSLIPSGGAGGELFF; DNA: TGTGCCAGCAGCTTGATCCCTAGCGGGGGGGCCGGCGGGGAGCTGTTTTTT
size: .; D: TRBD2; J: TRBJ2-7; V: TRBV5-6; CDR3: CASSYGLGDYEQYF; DNA: TGTGCCAGCAGCTACGGACTAGGGGACTACGAGCAGTACTTC
size: .; D: TRBD1; J: TRBJ2-7; V: TRBV7-9; CDR3: CASSSRDRGRDEQYF; DNA: TGTGCCAGCAGCTCCCGGGACAGGGGACGAGACGAGCAGTACTTC
size: .; D: .; J: TRBJ1-2; V: TRBV12-5; CDR3: CASGPPGPNYGYTF; DNA: TGTGCTAGTGGTCCTCCGGGACCGAACTATGGCTACACCTTC
size: .; D: .; J: TRBJ2-7; V: TRBV5-6; CDR3: CASSFLLSEQYF; DNA: TGTGCCAGCAGCTTCTTATTGTCCGAGCAGTACTTC
size: .; D: .; J: TRBJ2-7; V: TRBV18; CDR3: CASSPSIAYEQYF; DNA: TGTGCCAGCTCACCAAGTATCGCCTACGAGCAGTACTTC
size: .; D: .; J: TRBJ2-7; V: TRBV11-2; CDR3: CASSLDTGQTYEQYF; DNA: TGTGCCAGCAGCTTAGATACAGGACAGACCTACGAGCAGTACTTC